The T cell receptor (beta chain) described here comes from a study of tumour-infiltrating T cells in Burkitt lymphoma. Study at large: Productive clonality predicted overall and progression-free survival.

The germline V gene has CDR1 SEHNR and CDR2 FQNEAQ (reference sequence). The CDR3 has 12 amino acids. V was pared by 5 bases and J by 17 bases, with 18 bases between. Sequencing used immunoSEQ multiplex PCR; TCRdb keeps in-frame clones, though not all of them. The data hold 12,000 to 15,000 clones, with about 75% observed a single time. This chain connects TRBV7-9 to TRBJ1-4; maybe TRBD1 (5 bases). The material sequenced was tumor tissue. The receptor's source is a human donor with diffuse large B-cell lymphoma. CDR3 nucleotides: TGTGCCAGCAGCCCCGCGGGGGACGGTACTTTTTTT. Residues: CASSPAGDGTFF. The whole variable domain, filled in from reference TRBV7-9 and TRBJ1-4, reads DTGVSQNPRHKITKRGQNVTFRCDPISEHNRLYWYRQTLGQGPEFLTYFQNEAQLEKSRLLSDRFSAERPKGSFSTLEIQRTEQGDSAMYLCASSPAGDGTFFGSGTQLSVL.